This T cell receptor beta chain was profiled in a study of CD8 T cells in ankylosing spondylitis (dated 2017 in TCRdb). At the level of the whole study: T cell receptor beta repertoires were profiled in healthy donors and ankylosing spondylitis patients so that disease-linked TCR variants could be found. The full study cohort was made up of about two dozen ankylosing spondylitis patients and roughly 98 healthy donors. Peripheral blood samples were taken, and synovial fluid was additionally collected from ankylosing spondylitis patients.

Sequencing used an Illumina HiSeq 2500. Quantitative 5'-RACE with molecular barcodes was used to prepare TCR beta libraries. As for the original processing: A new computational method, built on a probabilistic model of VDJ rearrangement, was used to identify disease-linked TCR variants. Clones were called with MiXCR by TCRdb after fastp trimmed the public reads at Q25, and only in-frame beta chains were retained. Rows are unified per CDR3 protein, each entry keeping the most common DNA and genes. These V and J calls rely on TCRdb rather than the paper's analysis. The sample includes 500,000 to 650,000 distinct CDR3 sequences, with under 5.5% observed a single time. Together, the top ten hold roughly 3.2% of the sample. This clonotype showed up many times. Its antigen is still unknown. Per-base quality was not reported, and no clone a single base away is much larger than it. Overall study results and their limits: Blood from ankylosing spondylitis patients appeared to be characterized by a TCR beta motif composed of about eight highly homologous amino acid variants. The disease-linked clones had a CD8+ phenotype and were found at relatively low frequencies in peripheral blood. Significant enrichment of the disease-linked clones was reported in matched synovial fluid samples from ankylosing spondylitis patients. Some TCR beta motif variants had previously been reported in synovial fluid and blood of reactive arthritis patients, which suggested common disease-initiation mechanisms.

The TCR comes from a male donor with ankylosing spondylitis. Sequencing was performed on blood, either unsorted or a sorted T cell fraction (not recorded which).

The base sequence is TGTGCCACCAGCACTTTTCCTGGAAACACCATATATTTT. Its translation is CATSTFPGNTIYF. The chain is assembled from TRBV15 and TRBJ1-3; the D segment cannot be called with confidence. Taken from cysteine to phenylalanine, the CDR3 has 13 residues. Left in the record is the CDR3 DNA by itself, 39 bases read in frame from the first base. CDR1 and CDR2 are read off the germline V gene (reference sequence) as LNHNV and YYDKDF. V is cut by 4 bases and J by 2 bases, and the space between the germline ends is 6 bases.